Presented here are 7 T cell receptor beta chains from one specimen sequenced in a study of T cells after yellow fever vaccination. One entry per CDR3 protein results from TCRdb running MiXCR on the 5' RACE reads. Of under 300,000 distinct CDR3 sequences listed, around 7% are singletons. The specimen was CD4+ T cells sorted from PBMCs, collected 15 days after the yellow fever booster vaccination. Receptors originate from a man aged 30 to 45 who received the YFV17D yellow fever vaccine.

The chain has TRBV5-1 and TRBJ2-5; either TRBD1 or TRBD2 may supply D (7 bases each). V gave up 4 bases and J gave up 1 base, with 14 bases separating them. The CDR3 sequence is 15 residues long. Germline V lookup: CDR1 SGHRS, CDR2 YFSETQ. As DNA, the CDR3 is TGCGCCAGCAGCATCTCCAGGGGGGGCCAAGAGACCCAGTACTTC. Its protein product is CASSISRGGQETQYF.

The chain uses TRBV4-3 and TRBJ2-7; 9 bases map to TRBD1. Germline CDR1 LGHNA, CDR2 YSLEER. Trimming removed 1 base from V and 6 bases from J; junction bases left unmatched: 7. The CDR3 contains 15 residues. The CDR3 bases are TGCGCCAGCAGCCAAGGCTCCACAGGGGGCCGCGAGCAGTACTTC. Encoded protein: CASSQGSTGGREQYF.

The CDR3 here is CASSLAGISGANVLTF. The CDR3 DNA reads TGTGCCAGCAGCTTAGCGGGAATCTCTGGGGCCAACGTCCTGACTTTC. This chain connects TRBV7-9 to TRBJ2-6; D is undetermined. This CDR3 comprises 16 residues. Germline-derived CDR1 and CDR2 are SEHNR and FQNEAQ (reference sequence). The V and J ends lost 0 bases and 0 bases respectively, with 6 bases between them.

Regarding this clonotype: A read error is likely, as this CDR3 ends without the conserved phenylalanine or tryptophan. The chain links TRBV7-2 to TRBJ2-5; 9 bases fit TRBD2. V trimming: 3 bases; J trimming: 5 bases; junction bases outside the gene matches: 4. The CDR3 contains 14 residues. Germline CDR1 SGHTA, CDR2 FQGNSA. Written as DNA, the CDR3 is TGTGCCAGCAGCTTTAGCGGGAGTAGGGAGACCCAGTACTTG. It codes for CASSFSGSRETQYL.

As DNA, the CDR3 is TGTGCCAGCAGCTTAGGGCAGACGAACACTGAAGCTTTCTTT. Its translation: CASSLGQTNTEAFF. The rearrangement links TRBV7-2 to TRBJ1-1; D unclear. The CDR3 is 14 residues long. Germline V gene sequence: CDR1 SGHTA, CDR2 FQGNSA. Between the trimmed V and J ends, which lost 1 base and 1 base, there was a span of 7 bases. The complete variable domain, with remaining parts taken from reference TRBV7-2 and TRBJ1-1, reads GAGVSQSPSNKVTEKGKDVELRCDPISGHTALYWYRQSLGQGLEFLIYFQGNSAPDKSGLPSDRFSAERTGGSVSTLTIQRTQQEDSAVYLCASSLGQTNTEAFFGQGTRLTVV.

At least ten counts were recorded for this clonotype. This chain connects TRBV5-6 to TRBJ1-2; D call uncertain. Germline V gene sequence: CDR1 SGHDT, CDR2 YYEEEE. This CDR3 has 11 amino acids. The germline V and J ends were trimmed by 4 bases and 7 bases, with 8 bases remaining between them. CDR3 protein: CASSGFSGYTF. The DNA for the CDR3 is TGTGCCAGCAGCGGGTTTTCTGGCTACACCTTC.

V gene TRBV27 combines with J gene TRBJ2-7, with D unresolved. Germline CDR1 is MNHEY and CDR2 is SMNVEV (reference sequence). V was clipped by 8 bases and J by 5 bases, with 10 bases between them. CDR3 length: 11 residues. CDR3: CASRSLNEQYF. The CDR3 DNA follows: TGTGCCAGCCGATCCTTGAACGAGCAGTACTTC.